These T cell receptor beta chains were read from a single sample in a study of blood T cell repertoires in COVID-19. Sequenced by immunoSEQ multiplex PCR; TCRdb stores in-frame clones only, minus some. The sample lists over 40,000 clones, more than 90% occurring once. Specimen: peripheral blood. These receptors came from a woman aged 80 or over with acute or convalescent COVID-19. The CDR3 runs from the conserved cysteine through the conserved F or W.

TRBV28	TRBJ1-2	CASTVQGYYGYTF
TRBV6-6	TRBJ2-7	CASSYSSGTSGRVPYF
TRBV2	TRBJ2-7	CASRTSGSYEQYF
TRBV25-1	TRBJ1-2	CASSESDRGSYGYTF
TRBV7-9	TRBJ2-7	CASSLVSGRAGEQYF
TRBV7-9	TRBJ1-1	CASSLTITGNTEAFF
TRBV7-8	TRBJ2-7	CASSSPTSGAYEQYF
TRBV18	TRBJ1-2	CASSPQQGYGYTF
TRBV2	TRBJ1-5	CASTSTVDSNQPQHF
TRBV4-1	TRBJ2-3	CASSATSGGRDTQYF
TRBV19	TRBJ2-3	CASSPSGHTDTQYF
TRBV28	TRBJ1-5	CAIREGQGAQPQHF
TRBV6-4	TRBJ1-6	CASSRGDRGSPLHF
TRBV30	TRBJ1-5	CAWGVGGQPQHF
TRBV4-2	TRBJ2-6	CASSQGLAGISGANVLTF
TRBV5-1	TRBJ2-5	CASSLVVLRDLKKTQYF
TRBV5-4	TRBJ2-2	CASSGGLAGVGFGELFF
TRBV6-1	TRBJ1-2	CASSERGHGLGYGYTF
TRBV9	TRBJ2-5	CASSVGIAGRETQYF
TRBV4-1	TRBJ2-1	CASSQPTLGSAYNEQFF
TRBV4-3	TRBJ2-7	CASSQEYLLAGFEQYF
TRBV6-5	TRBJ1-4	CASSTRTGVSEKLFF
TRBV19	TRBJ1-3	CASSMTYTIYF
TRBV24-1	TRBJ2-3	CATGGVGEGTDTQYF
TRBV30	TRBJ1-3	CAWKGSQGGNTIYF
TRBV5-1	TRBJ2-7	CASSFSGSGYEQYF
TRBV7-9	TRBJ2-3	CASSLAGGDTQYF
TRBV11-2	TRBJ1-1	CASSVRLDTEAFF
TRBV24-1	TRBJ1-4	CATSDRGQGDEKLFF
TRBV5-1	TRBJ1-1	CASRIMTGGNTEAFF
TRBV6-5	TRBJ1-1	CASTLGGLNTEAFF
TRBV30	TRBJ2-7	CAWSPYRAGVGANEQYF
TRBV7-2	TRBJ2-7	CASSRSSYEQYF
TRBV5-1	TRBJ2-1	CASSLTGQTYNEQFF
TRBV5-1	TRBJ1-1	CASSPGHDTEAFF
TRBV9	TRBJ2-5	CASSKGVLEKTQYF
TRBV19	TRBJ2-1	CASSLGSGALGGEQFF
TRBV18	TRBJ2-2	CASSPPLGGHGTGELFF
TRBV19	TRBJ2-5	CASSDRGETQYF
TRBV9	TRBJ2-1	CASSASSGIKNEQFF
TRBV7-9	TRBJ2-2	CASSPPGLAATTGELFF
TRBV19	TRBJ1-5	CASSMGQGVKNQPQHF
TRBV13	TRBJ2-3	CASSLMPLAKTDTQYF
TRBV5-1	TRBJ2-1	CASSGGAGESYNEQFF
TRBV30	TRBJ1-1	CAWSVRLRTGWGNTEAFF
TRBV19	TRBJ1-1	CASSIRPLATSTEAFF
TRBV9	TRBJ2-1	CASSGRQAPYNEQFF
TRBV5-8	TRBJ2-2	CASTLPTGWTGELFF
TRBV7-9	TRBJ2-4	CASSLLGGGDIQYF
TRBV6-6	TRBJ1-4	CASSRGRASLNEKLFF
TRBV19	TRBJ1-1	CASSSHSGNTEAFF
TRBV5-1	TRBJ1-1	CASSLFSKNTEAFF
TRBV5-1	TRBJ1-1	CASSLAGQGNTEAFF
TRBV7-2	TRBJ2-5	CASSLEAETPTSYF
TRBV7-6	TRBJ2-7	CASSRTSGIWSYEQYF
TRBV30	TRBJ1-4	CASIFTGGVEKLFF
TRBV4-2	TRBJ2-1	CASSRRAGLAGGEGEQFF